The 21 T cell receptor beta chains below come from one sample, sequenced in a study of blood T cell repertoires in COVID-19. Sequenced by immunoSEQ multiplex PCR; TCRdb stores in-frame clones only, minus some. The sample includes about 47,000 clones, roughly nine tenths of them seen just once. Sample: peripheral blood. These receptors all stem from an elderly man with active or convalescent COVID-19.

This clone was picked up a small number of times. V gene TRBV2 combines with J gene TRBJ2-5; D is uncertain. Trimming removed 5 bases at V and 4 bases at J, with 11 bases between. This CDR3 spans 13 amino acids. The V gene's germline CDR1 is SNHLY and CDR2 FYNNEI. CDR3 sequence reads: CASSLLRIETQYF. The CDR3 region has the DNA TGTGCCAGCAGTCTTCTTCGTATAGAGACCCAGTACTTC.

The chain recombines TRBV28 with TRBJ2-3; the match to TRBD2 covers 9 bases. The germline V gene encodes CDR1 MDHEN and CDR2 SYDVKM. The CDR3 has 16 amino acids. V lost 5 bases to trimming and J lost 2 bases; unmatched junction nucleotides: 8. The chain's CDR3 is CASSPRLAAYTDTQYF. In DNA, the CDR3 is TGTGCCAGCAGTCCCAGACTAGCGGCCTACACAGATACGCAGTATTTT.

V usage is TRBV19 and J usage is TRBJ1-1; the D gene is possibly TRBD1 (6 bases). The CDR3 contains 15 residues. The ends were cut back, 6 bases at V and 1 base at J, with 15 bases in the middle. The germline gives CDR1 LNHDA, CDR2 SQIVND (reference sequence). The DNA for the CDR3 is TGTGCCAGTAGGATTTTAGGACAGACGAACACTGAAGCTTTCTTT. Amino acid sequence: CASRILGQTNTEAFF.

This sequence joins TRBV13 and TRBJ2-5; 7 positions match TRBD2. Trimming cost V 5 bases and J 14 bases; bases outside gene matches: 8. CDR1 is PRHDT and CDR2 is FYEKMQ in the germline V gene (reference sequence). The CDR3 spans 11 residues. The CDR3 reads CASSAGRGVYF. DNA of the CDR3: TGTGCCAGCAGCGCCGGCCGGGGGGTTTACTTC.

Comment on this clone: The sample carries other DNA sequences with the same CDR3. V gene TRBV2 combines with J gene TRBJ1-3; 7 bases line up with TRBD1. Germline V gene lookup returns CDR1 SNHLY and CDR2 FYNNEI. This CDR3 contains 14 residues. The V gene end was trimmed by 6 bases and the J gene end by 0 bases; junction bases not matched to a gene: 2. The CDR3 here is CASRGTVSGNTIYF. CDR3 DNA sequence: TGTGCCAGCAGAGGGACAGTCTCTGGAAACACCATATATTTT.

The genes are TRBV4-3 and TRBJ2-5; no definite D call. The CDR3 is 14 residues long. V was pared by 0 bases and J by 5 bases, with 10 bases between. Per the germline V gene, CDR1 is LGHNA and CDR2 is YSLEER. The CDR3 nucleotides are TGCGCCAGCAGCCAAGATTATCTTCGGGAGACCCAGTACTTC. Translating it yields CASSQDYLRETQYF.

V usage is TRBV6-2 or TRBV6-3 and J usage is TRBJ2-1, with 14 bases lining up with TRBD2. V shed 2 bases and J 7 bases; nucleotides not matched to a gene: 7. The germline CDR1 and CDR2 sequences are MNHEY and SVGEGT. The CDR3 spans 17 residues. This chain's CDR3 is CASSYGTSGRGRNEQFF. For the CDR3, the DNA is TGTGCCAGCAGTTACGGGACTAGCGGGAGAGGTAGGAATGAGCAGTTCTTC.

The V gene is TRBV28, the J gene TRBJ1-1; 8 bases line up with TRBD1. With 3 bases clipped from V and 3 bases from J, the junction kept 9 bases outside the gene matches. CDR1 and CDR2 from the germline V gene are MDHEN and SYDVKM. The CDR3 extends over 16 amino acids. CDR3 DNA: TGTGCCAGCAGTTTCCTACCGGACAGGGTGCACACTGAAGCTTTCTTT. Its translation is CASSFLPDRVHTEAFF.

V gene TRBV5-1 combines with J gene TRBJ2-1, with a weak D call TRBD2 (5 bases). V lost 4 bases and J lost 10, with 15 bases in between. The CDR3 covers 13 residues. Germline-derived CDR1 and CDR2 are SGHRS and YFSETQ. DNA for the CDR3: TGCGCCAGCAGCGTCGGACTTGAAGGGGAGCAGTTCTTC. This sequence encodes CASSVGLEGEQFF.

The chain carries TRBV30 and TRBJ1-4; D gene unclear. Germline V lookup: CDR1 GTSNPN, CDR2 SVGIG (reference sequence). The CDR3 runs 12 residues. Trimming shortened V by 0 bases and J by 8 bases, and 7 bases separated the two germline ends. This CDR3 reads CAWSVHGEKLFF. For the CDR3, the DNA is TGTGCCTGGAGTGTTCACGGGGAAAAACTGTTTTTT. The variable domain in full, completed from reference TRBV30 and TRBJ1-4, reads SQTIHQWPATLVQPVGSPLSLECTVEGTSNPNLYWYRQAAGRGLQLLFYSVGIGQISSEVPQNLSASRPQDRQFILSSKKLLLSDSGFYLCAWSVHGEKLFFGSGTQLSVL.

V and J are TRBV6-5 and TRBJ2-7, with D perhaps matching TRBD1 (6 bases). V lost 2 bases and J lost 4, with 9 bases in between. CDR3 length equals 13 residues. Germline loops: CDR1 MNHEY, CDR2 SVGAGI. In DNA, the CDR3 is TGTGCCAGCAGTTACGGACAGTCATACGAGCAGTACTTC. Encoded protein: CASSYGQSYEQYF.

The gene calls are TRBV15 and TRBJ2-3; TRBD2 matches 13 bases. Per germline, CDR1 LNHNV and CDR2 YYDKDF (reference sequence). The V and J ends lost 3 bases and 0 bases, in that order; junction bases with no gene match: 0. CDR3 length: 16 residues. CDR3 residues: CATSRGLAGSTDTQYF. The CDR3 DNA reads as TGTGCCACCAGCAGGGGACTAGCGGGGAGCACAGATACGCAGTATTTT.

This clone was counted once. The CDR3 loop is CASSQVSGSSTDTQYF. DNA for the CDR3: TGTGCCAGCAGCCAAGTATCCGGTAGTAGCACAGATACGCAGTATTTT. This sequence joins TRBV14 and TRBJ2-3; D is ambiguous. The germline V gene has CDR1 SGHDN and CDR2 FVKESK. The V end was cut by 1 base, the J end by 0 bases, with 11 bases between. This CDR3 has 16 amino acids.

The chain couples TRBV20-1 to TRBJ2-3; 10 bases align to TRBD2. The CDR3 totals 14 residues. Losses at the gene ends were 3 bases for V and 6 bases for J; bases not matched to a gene: 6. The germline gives CDR1 DFQATT, CDR2 SNEGSKA (reference sequence). CDR3 DNA sequence: TGCAGTGCTAGTCAGCGGGAGGGCGGGGATACGCAGTATTTT. It codes for CSASQREGGDTQYF.

This chain uses TRBV7-2 with TRBJ2-5; 10 bases agree with TRBD2. The junction had 7 bases not matched to a gene; V was cut back by 5 bases and J by 1 base. CDR1 and CDR2 from the germline V gene are SGHTA and FQGNSA. This CDR3 comprises 16 residues. For the CDR3, the DNA is TGTGCCAGCAGCGTGTCTAGCGGGGGTGTCCAAGAGACCCAGTACTTC. Amino acids: CASSVSSGGVQETQYF.

The V call is TRBV2, the J call TRBJ2-7, with no clear D. The CDR3 totals 11 residues. V was shortened by 4 bases and J by 3 bases, with 4 bases between the two germline ends. CDR1 and CDR2 from the germline V gene are SNHLY and FYNNEI. CDR3 sequence (DNA): TGTGCCAGCAGTGCAGACTACGAGCAGTACTTC. Translation gives CASSADYEQYF. Full variable domain (outside the CDR3, taken from reference TRBV2 and TRBJ2-7): EPEVTQTPSHQVTQMGQEVILRCVPISNHLYFYWYRQILGQKVEFLVSFYNNEISEKSEIFDDQFSVERPDGSNFTLKIRSTKLEDSAMYFCASSADYEQYFGPGTRLTVT.

The chain joins TRBV28 to TRBJ1-6, with 10 bases lining up with TRBD1. The V gene end was trimmed by 5 bases and the J gene end by 10 bases; junction bases not matched to a gene: 5. CDR3 size: 14 residues. Germline V lookup: CDR1 MDHEN, CDR2 SYDVKM. CDR3 nucleotides: TGTGCCAGCAGTCCCGGGACAGGGGTGTCACCCCTCCACTTT. Its protein is CASSPGTGVSPLHF.

The chain couples TRBV6-2 or TRBV6-3 to TRBJ2-1; weak D call: TRBD2 (5 bases). The V and J ends lost 3 bases and 8 bases respectively, with 14 bases between them. Germline V gene lookup returns CDR1 MNHEY and CDR2 SVGEGT. The CDR3 covers 14 residues. The CDR3 nucleotides are TGTGCCAGCAGTTATATAGGCGGGTTCCATGAGCAGTTCTTC. Translation gives CASSYIGGFHEQFF.

The V call is TRBV28, the J call TRBJ2-5; 7 bases fit TRBD1. The CDR3 spans 15 residues. Germline-derived CDR1 and CDR2 are MDHEN and SYDVKM. Trimming removed 3 bases from V and 4 bases from J; junction bases left unmatched: 8. DNA for the CDR3: TGTGCCAGCAGTTTTTCGGATGACAGGGCAGAGACCCAGTACTTC. Its protein product is CASSFSDDRAETQYF.

The rearrangement uses TRBV11-2 and TRBJ2-7; 11 bases are shared with TRBD2. J lost 1 base, V lost 5 bases, and 13 bases had no gene match. The CDR3 totals 18 residues. Germline lookup yields CDR1 SGHAT and CDR2 FQNNGV. CDR3 protein: CASSPPPTSGVLSYEQYF. DNA for the CDR3: TGTGCCAGCAGCCCACCCCCGACTAGCGGGGTTCTATCCTACGAGCAGTACTTC. Filled out from reference TRBV11-2 and TRBJ2-7, the complete variable domain reads EAGVAQSPRYKIIEKRQSVAFWCNPISGHATLYWYQQILGQGPKLLIQFQNNGVVDDSQLPKDRFSAERLKGVDSTLKIQPAKLEDSAVYLCASSPPPTSGVLSYEQYFGPGTRLTVT.

V gene TRBV19 combines with J gene TRBJ2-7; a possible D gene is TRBD2 (5 bases). Germline V gene lookup returns CDR1 LNHDA and CDR2 SQIVND (reference sequence). This CDR3 has 14 amino acids. V lost 6 bases and J 3 bases, leaving 15 bases between the germline ends. This CDR3 is CASSTSGFYYEQYF. For the CDR3, the DNA is TGTGCCAGTAGCACCTCGGGATTCTACTACGAGCAGTACTTC.